The T cell receptor (beta chain) described here comes from a study of blood T cell repertoires in COVID-19. This CDR3 comprises 13 residues. Trimming at V came to 5 bases and at J to 6 bases, leaving 6 bases not matched to a gene. CDR1 and CDR2 (germline): SGHVS, FNYEAQ. Using immunoSEQ multiplex PCR, the repertoire was profiled, and TCRdb retains in-frame clones only, with some absent. This sample has about 120,000 clones, with around 83% found just once. The receptor was derived from a man aged 35 to 55 with acute or convalescent COVID-19. Sequences were obtained from peripheral blood. This rearrangement joins TRBV7-6 to TRBJ1-1; TRBD1 matches at 7 bases. In nucleotides, the CDR3 is TGTGCCAGCAGCCCGAATACAGGGGCTGAAGCTTTCTTT. This sequence encodes CASSPNTGAEAFF.